Shown below are 10 T cell receptor beta chains from a single sample sequenced in a study of blood T cell repertoires in COVID-19 (dated by TCRdb to 2018 to 2020). The library relied on the immunoSEQ multiplex PCR assay. TCRdb obtained this table from immuneACCESS and retained in-frame rearrangements with V and J assigned. These tables miss some clones; where compared with another copy, unresolved V genes account for less than half of the shortfall, and the remainder is unexplained. This sample holds 250,000 to 350,000 clones; 89% were observed only once. In total, the top ten clones hold around 6% of the sample. The sample comprised peripheral blood. The source is a man in his late teens or twenties who had recovered from COVID-19.

Notes on this clone: Other DNA sequences from this sample encode an identical CDR3 as well. The chain combines TRBV11-3 with TRBJ2-1; no definite D call. Deletions cut 0 bases from V and 0 bases from J, with 15 bases between. CDR1 and CDR2 from the germline V gene are SGHNT and YENEEA. This CDR3 contains 18 residues. Here the CDR3 reads CASSLDQGGSSSYNEQFF. DNA of the CDR3: TGTGCCAGCAGCTTAGATCAAGGCGGATCAAGCTCCTACAATGAGCAGTTCTTC.

J is TRBJ1-5 and V is TRBV5-1, with TRBD1 identical over 9 bases. V lost 0 bases and J lost 2; bases outside the gene matches: 0. This CDR3 contains 15 residues. The germline gives CDR1 SGHRS, CDR2 YFSETQ. The CDR3 region is CASSLGTGGNQPQHF. CDR3 nucleotide sequence: TGCGCCAGCAGCTTGGGGACAGGGGGCAATCAGCCCCAGCATTTT.

The chain employs TRBV11-2 and TRBJ2-4, with D perhaps TRBD1 (6 bases). The CDR3 contains 14 residues. Germline CDR1 and CDR2: SGHAT and FQNNGV. Trimming cost V 5 bases and J 9 bases, with 17 bases left between them. The CDR3 here is CASSRIQGPGIQYF. For the CDR3, the DNA is TGTGCCAGCAGCCGGATACAGGGTCCGGGCATTCAGTACTTC.

The genes are TRBV5-1 and TRBJ2-7; the D gene is possibly TRBD1 (5 bases). The CDR3 is 14 amino acids. Germline V gene lookup returns CDR1 SGHRS and CDR2 YFSETQ. The V and J ends lost 0 bases and 0 bases respectively, with 7 bases between them. The CDR3 DNA follows: TGCGCCAGCAGCTTGGCAGGGCCCTCCTACGAGCAGTACTTC. Encoded protein: CASSLAGPSYEQYF.

The chain couples TRBV9 to TRBJ1-1, with 7 bases lining up with TRBD1. The CDR3 loop spans 14 amino acids. The trim removed 4 bases at V and 3 bases at J, leaving 6 bases unmatched. The germline CDR1 and CDR2 sequences are SGDLS and YYNGEE. The CDR3 here is CASSHRQGDTEAFF. The CDR3 nucleotides are TGTGCCAGCAGCCACAGACAGGGTGACACTGAAGCTTTCTTT. The variable domain in full, with the rest retrieved from reference TRBV9 and TRBJ1-1, is DSGVTQTPKHLITATGQRVTLRCSPRSGDLSVYWYQQSLDQGLQFLIQYYNGEERAKGNILERFSAQQFPDLHSELNLSSLELGDSALYFCASSHRQGDTEAFFGQGTRLTVV.

This rearrangement joins TRBV6-5 to TRBJ2-7, with 8 bases fitting TRBD1. V shed 8 bases and J 3 bases; nucleotides not matched to a gene: 12. Germline V CDR1 and CDR2: MNHEY, SVGAGI. The CDR3 spans 15 residues. CDR3 nucleotide sequence: TGTGCCAGCTCAACCCTGGGACAGGCGTACTACGAGCAGTACTTC. It specifies CASSTLGQAYYEQYF.

The chain recombines TRBV7-3 with TRBJ2-3, with 11 bases aligning to TRBD2. The CDR3 sequence is 16 residues long. Germline V gives CDR1 SGHTA, CDR2 FQGTGA. V lost 1 base, J lost 4 bases, and 4 bases stayed unmatched. CDR3 in DNA: TGTGCCAGCAGCTTAAATAGCGGGGGGGTGTCAGATACGCAGTATTTT. It translates to CASSLNSGGVSDTQYF.

The CDR3 DNA reads as TGTGCCACCAGCCACGCAGGGGCCCTAACCTACGAGCAGTACTTC. Protein sequence: CATSHAGALTYEQYF. The chain combines TRBV15 with TRBJ2-7, with D perhaps matching TRBD1 (6 bases). The CDR3 has 15 amino acids. Trimming cost V 5 bases and J 2 bases, with 16 bases left between them. From germline, CDR1 is LNHNV and CDR2 YYDKDF (reference sequence).

The genes are TRBV27 and TRBJ1-5, with a possible D match to TRBD1 (5 bases). Per the germline V gene, CDR1 is MNHEY and CDR2 is SMNVEV (reference sequence). This CDR3 is built from 15 residues. V lost 6 bases, J lost 5 bases, and 17 bases lay in between. CDR3 loop: CASSPGPAGDQPQHF. In DNA form, the CDR3 reads TGTGCCAGCAGCCCAGGGCCGGCGGGGGATCAGCCCCAGCATTTT.

V usage is TRBV4-1 and J usage is TRBJ1-1, with D perhaps matching TRBD1 (6 bases). The V and J ends lost 4 bases and 3 bases respectively, with 12 bases between them. Looked up from germline, CDR1 is MGHRA and CDR2 is YSYEKL. CDR3 size: 14 residues. CDR3 region: CASSRPGVYTEAFF. CDR3 in DNA: TGCGCCAGCAGCCGCCCAGGGGTTTACACTGAAGCTTTCTTT.